This paragraph covers one T cell receptor beta chain sequence. What it binds is not known. Germline CDR1 is MNHEY and CDR2 is SMNVEV (reference sequence). The CDR3 has 15 residues. Losses at the gene ends were 7 bases for V and 9 bases for J; bases not matched to a gene: 6. Patients with chemo-refractory metastatic non-small-cell lung cancer received focal radiation plus CTLA-4 blockade with ipilimumab. This sample was taken from a study of radiotherapy plus CTLA-4 blockade in lung cancer. On the study more broadly: Of the patients, about 18% showed objective responses and about 30% attained disease control.

TCRdb's table, derived via immunoSEQ multiplex PCR, lists solely in-frame clones and lacks some. In the table there are about 82,000 clones, 60% to 80% of which are singletons. General study points: Early clonal dynamics of blood T cells, together with interferon-beta, were reported as the best response predictor.

This specimen was peripheral blood, taken from a patient treated with radiotherapy plus ipilimumab. The TCR comes from a human donor with non-small cell lung cancer that progressed on radiotherapy plus ipilimumab. The chain employs TRBV27 and TRBJ2-1; 16 nucleotides match TRBD2. CDR3 nucleotides: TGTGCCAGCACCGGGACTAGCGGGAGGGTTATTGAGCAGTTCTTC. Its translation is CASTGTSGRVIEQFF.